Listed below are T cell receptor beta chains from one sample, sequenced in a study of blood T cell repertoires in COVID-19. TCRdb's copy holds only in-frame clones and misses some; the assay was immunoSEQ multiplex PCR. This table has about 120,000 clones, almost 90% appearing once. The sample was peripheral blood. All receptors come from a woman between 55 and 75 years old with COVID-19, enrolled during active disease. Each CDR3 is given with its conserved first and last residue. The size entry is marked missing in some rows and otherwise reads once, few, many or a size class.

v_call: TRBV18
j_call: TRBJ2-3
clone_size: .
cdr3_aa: CASSPRTGGAGGGTDTQYF

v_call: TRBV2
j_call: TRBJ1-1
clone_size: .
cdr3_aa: CASNPAGTGALLGAFF

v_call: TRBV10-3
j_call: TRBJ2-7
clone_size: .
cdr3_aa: CAIRGTGSSEQYF

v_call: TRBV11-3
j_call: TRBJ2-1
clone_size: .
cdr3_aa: CASSLVHEGEQFF

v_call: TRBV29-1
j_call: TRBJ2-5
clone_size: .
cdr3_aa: CSTTSGEETQYF

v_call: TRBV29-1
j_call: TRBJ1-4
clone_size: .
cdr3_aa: CSVQGDRNSEKLFF

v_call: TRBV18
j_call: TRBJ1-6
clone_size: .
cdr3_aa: CASSPYGGSGRNSPLHF

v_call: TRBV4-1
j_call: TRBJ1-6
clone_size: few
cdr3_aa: CASSQDRVSSPLHF

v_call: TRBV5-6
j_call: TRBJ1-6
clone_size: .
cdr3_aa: CASSLEGAGNSPLHF

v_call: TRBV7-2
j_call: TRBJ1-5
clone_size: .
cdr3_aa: CASSIQDSSNQPQHF

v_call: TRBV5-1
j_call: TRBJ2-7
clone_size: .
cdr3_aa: CASSLGLGPGIYEQYF

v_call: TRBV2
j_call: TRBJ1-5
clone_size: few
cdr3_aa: CASSPGTGGYSNQPQHF

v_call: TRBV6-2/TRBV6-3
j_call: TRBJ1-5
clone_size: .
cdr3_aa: CASSEPTGTSNQPQHF

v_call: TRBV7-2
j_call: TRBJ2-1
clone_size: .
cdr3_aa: CASSLTGGLGNEQFF

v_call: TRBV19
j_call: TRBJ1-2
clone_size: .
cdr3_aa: CASSGGTRKAGYTF

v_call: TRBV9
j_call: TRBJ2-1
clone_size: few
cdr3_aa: CASSLSTGTGGNEQFF

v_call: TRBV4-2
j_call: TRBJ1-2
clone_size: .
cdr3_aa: CASSQDVNGYTF

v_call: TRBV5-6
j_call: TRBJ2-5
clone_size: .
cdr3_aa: CASSAEETQYF

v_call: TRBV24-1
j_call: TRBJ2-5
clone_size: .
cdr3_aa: CATSDTSGGAGVRETQYF

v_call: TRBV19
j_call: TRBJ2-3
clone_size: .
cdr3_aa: CASSIEGTGLDTQYF

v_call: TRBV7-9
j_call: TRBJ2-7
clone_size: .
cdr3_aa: CASSAGHEQYF

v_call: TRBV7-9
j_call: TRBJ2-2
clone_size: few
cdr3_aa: CASSPGTGELFF

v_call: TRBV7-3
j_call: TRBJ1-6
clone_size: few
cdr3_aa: CASSLGTEGSPLHF